The subject of this entry is one TCR beta chain. The target antigen is unknown. This entry belongs to a study of cytomegalovirus exposure and HLA in healthy donors. Overall study findings and caveats: A later analysis showed TCR association rates differing by HLA locus, peaking at DRB1 and lowest at HLA-C.

The germline V gene has CDR1 SGHNT and CDR2 YENEEA. The CDR3 is 15 residues long. J gave up 10 bases and V 5 bases, and 12 bases lay outside the gene matches. The PCR contained 60 Vbeta and 13 Jbeta primers. Using immunoSEQ multiplex PCR, the repertoire was profiled, and TCRdb retains in-frame clones only, with some absent. In the table there are 150,000 to 200,000 clones, roughly 60% of which are singletons. The sequencing sample was made of PBMCs. The receptor comes from a man between 35 and 55 years old in good health and CMV-seronegative. V is TRBV11-3 and J is TRBJ2-1; 9 bases match TRBD2. The CDR3 here is CASSVTSGGPREQFF. For the CDR3, the DNA is TGTGCCAGCAGCGTGACTAGCGGCGGGCCAAGGGAGCAGTTCTTC.